The present entry profiles one T cell receptor beta chain with its context. Its specificity is unknown. Per germline, CDR1 LNHDA and CDR2 SQIVND (reference sequence). V was clipped by 5 bases and J by 1 base; unmatched bases: 4. The CDR3 is made up of 16 amino acids. The repertoire was sequenced with immunoSEQ multiplex PCR; TCRdb's copy has only in-frame clones and lacks some. The sample has around 57,000 clones, 86% seen once. The data were obtained in a study of OX40 agonist ivuxolimab in advanced cancers. Notes on the study in general: At 0.1 to 3.0 mg/kg, CD4+ and CD8+ blood T cells expanded clonally by week 6.

The V and J genes are TRBV19 and TRBJ2-5, with 13 bases lining up with TRBD2. The specimen comprised CD4+ or CD8+ T cells sorted from blood, sampled in a trial of the OX40 agonist ivuxolimab. The clonotype comes from an adult with an advanced solid tumor such as melanoma, head and neck, liver or kidney cancer. The CDR3 reads CASSRLAGGLQETQYF. CDR3 DNA: TGTGCCAGTAGTCGACTAGCGGGAGGCCTCCAAGAGACCCAGTACTTC.